This T cell receptor beta chain was found in a study of CD8 T cells in Susac syndrome. CDR3 length: 13 residues. The germline gives CDR1 SGHTA, CDR2 FQGNSA. Trimming took 4 bases from V and 8 from J, leaving 15 bases between them. Negative isolation was used for CD8+ and CD4+ T cells and FACS enrichment for TEMRA cells. The RNA, about 0.45 to 1 ug, was put through reverse transcription using random hexamers. Each CDR3 protein gets one entry after TCRdb re-called the immunoSEQ multiplex PCR reads with MiXCR. The sample holds a few hundred thousand distinct CDR3 sequences, about 95% seen once. The chain combines TRBV7-2 with TRBJ2-7; the D is unclear. The material sequenced was CD4+ T cells from PBMCs. The origin of this receptor is a human donor with multiple sclerosis. CDR3: CASSSGRFSKQYF. CDR3 DNA sequence: TGTGCCAGCAGCTCAGGACGGTTTTCGAAGCAGTACTTC.